These 8 T cell receptor beta chains originate from one sample sequenced in a study of T-cell memory formation after mild COVID-19. TCRdb recomputed calls from the 5' RACE reads with MiXCR, one row per CDR3 protein. The sample comprises hundreds of thousands of distinct CDR3 sequences, nearly 25% of which are singletons, and around 12% rests with the top ten. Sequencing was performed on PBMCs or a T cell subset sorted from them (not recorded which). These receptors were taken from an adult woman who had mild COVID-19 (a few samples of this study predate the infection). Cell type and time point are not known.

The V and J genes are TRBV12-3 or TRBV12-4 and TRBJ2-7, with 8 bases fitting TRBD2. The CDR3 runs to 17 residues. The V gene end was trimmed by 3 bases and the J gene end by 1 base; junction bases not matched to a gene: 11. Here the CDR3 DNA reads TGTGCCAGCAGTTTTTCCAGGTTGACGGGAGGGTCCTACGAGCAGTACTTC. Translating gives CASSFSRLTGGSYEQYF.

This clonotype was detected a few times. The chain combines TRBV4-3 with TRBJ2-5, with D perhaps matching TRBD1 (6 bases). Between the trimmed V and J ends, which lost 3 bases and 5 bases, there was a span of 22 bases. The CDR3 sequence is 17 residues long. Germline lookup yields CDR1 LGHNA and CDR2 YSLEER. CDR3: CASSQGPGQLNGETQYF. The CDR3 region has the DNA TGCGCCAGCAGCCAGGGGCCGGGACAACTGAACGGGGAGACCCAGTACTTC.

This clonotype was seen once. The V call is TRBV7-8, the J call TRBJ2-5, with 12 bases identical to TRBD2. The germline V gene encodes CDR1 SGHVS and CDR2 FQNEAQ. This CDR3 spans 15 amino acids. V lost 5 bases to trimming and J lost 7 bases; unmatched junction nucleotides: 8. This CDR3 is CASSGQLAGGVTQYF. The CDR3 nucleotides read TGTGCCAGCAGCGGGCAGCTAGCGGGGGGGGTGACCCAGTACTTC. Full variable domain (outside the CDR3, taken from reference TRBV7-8 and TRBJ2-5): GAGVSQSPRYKVAKRGQDVALRCDPISGHVSLFWYQQALGQGPEFLTYFQNEAQLDKSGLPSDRFFAERPEGSVSTLKIQRTQQEDSAVYLCASSGQLAGGVTQYFGPGTRLLVL.

The V gene is TRBV4-1, the J gene TRBJ2-2; TRBD1 is a possible D gene (6 bases). The germline CDR1 and CDR2 sequences are MGHRA and YSYEKL. Between the trimmed V and J ends, which lost 0 bases and 7 bases, there was a span of 21 bases. There are 18 residues in the CDR3. This chain's CDR3 is CASSQDSWDMMGHGELFF. The CDR3 DNA follows: TGCGCCAGCAGCCAAGATTCCTGGGACATGATGGGTCACGGGGAGCTGTTTTTT.

The rearrangement uses TRBV11-3 and TRBJ2-2, with TRBD1 matching 10 bases. The V segment lost 1 base and the J segment 4 bases; nucleotides outside the gene matches: 6. The CDR3 runs to 17 residues. Germline V CDR1 and CDR2: SGHNT, YENEEA. In DNA form, the CDR3 reads TGTGCCAGCAGCTTAGGAGGGACAGGGGTGCGCACCGGGGAGCTGTTTTTT. This gives the protein CASSLGGTGVRTGELFF.

The gene calls are TRBV24-1 and TRBJ2-3; TRBD2 might be the D (5 bases). This CDR3 is built from 14 residues. Germline values: CDR1 KGHDR, CDR2 SFDVKD. The V end was cut by 3 bases, the J end by 8 bases, with 14 bases between. The CDR3 nucleotides are TGTGCCACCAGTGATGGGCGGAATCGGGGTACGCAGTATTTT. It codes for CATSDGRNRGTQYF.

This chain joins TRBV5-1 and TRBJ2-3; 10 bases are a match to TRBD2. CDR3 size: 18 residues. In germline, CDR1 is SGHRS, CDR2 YFSETQ. Losses at the gene ends were 0 bases for V and 2 bases for J; bases not matched to a gene: 9. The chain's CDR3 is CASSLVGWSGRATDTQYF. The CDR3 DNA reads TGCGCCAGCAGCTTGGTGGGATGGAGCGGGAGGGCCACAGATACGCAGTATTTT.

This clonotype was counted a few times. One junction end disagrees with the germline gene, perhaps due to a read error. The chain links TRBV2 to TRBJ1-2; D may be TRBD1 (5 bases). This CDR3 spans 10 amino acids. The V gene's germline CDR1 is SNHLY and CDR2 FYNNEI. The CDR3 sequence: CASSPGPASF. DNA for the CDR3: TGTGCCAGCAGTCCAGGGCCCGCCTCGTTC.